These 17 T cell receptor beta chains were sequenced from one sample in a study of T cells after yellow fever vaccination. TCRdb analysed the 5' RACE reads with MiXCR anew, one entry per CDR3 protein. The table has some 300,000 distinct CDR3 sequences, 3% to 4.5% seen once; the top ten hold about 25%. The sequencing used PBMCs, collected on the day of the yellow fever booster vaccination. All receptors come from a young man who received the YFV17D yellow fever vaccine.

This clonotype was detected ten times or more. This chain's CDR3 is CASSLWGLQETQYF. The CDR3 nucleotides read TGTGCCAGCAGTTTATGGGGACTGCAAGAGACCCAGTACTTC. This chain connects TRBV28 to TRBJ2-5; tentatively, D is TRBD2 (6 bases). CDR1 is MDHEN, CDR2 SYDVKM, per germline. V lost 0 bases and J 2 bases, leaving 7 bases between the germline ends. The CDR3 is 14 amino acids.

Many counts were recorded for this clonotype. This chain joins TRBV18 and TRBJ2-1; D may correspond to TRBD1 or TRBD2 (5 bases each). V lost 5 bases to trimming and J lost 14 bases, with 16 bases between them. From germline, CDR1 is KGHSH and CDR2 LQKENI. The CDR3 is 12 amino acids. The CDR3 coding sequence is TGTGCCAGCTCAACCGACTCCAGGGACGAGTTCTTC. It is translated as CASSTDSRDEFF.

Ten or more counts support this clonotype. This chain connects TRBV7-8 to TRBJ1-4; 8 bases fit TRBD1. This CDR3 comprises 16 residues. Germline values: CDR1 SGHVS, CDR2 FQNEAQ. V trimming: 5 bases; J trimming: 5 bases; junction bases outside the gene matches: 10. The CDR3 bases are TGTGCCAGCAGCCGCCGACCCGACAGGGGAAATGAAAAACTGTTTTTT. Translated: CASSRRPDRGNEKLFF.

This clonotype was recorded a few times. V is TRBV5-1 and J is TRBJ1-1; D is uncertain. The ends were cut back, 0 bases at V and 1 base at J, with 22 bases in the middle. The germline gives CDR1 SGHRS, CDR2 YFSETQ. There are 19 residues in the CDR3. CDR3 nucleotide sequence: TGCGCCAGCAGCTTGGCCTATACACCCGGTAGGAATGCGAACACTGAAGCTTTCTTT. It encodes CASSLAYTPGRNANTEAFF.

This clonotype occurred many times. The chain recombines TRBV4-1 with TRBJ2-4, with unresolved D. Germline V CDR1 and CDR2: MGHRA, YSYEKL. This CDR3 contains 18 residues. Trimming shortened V by 1 base and J by 2 bases, and 18 bases separated the two germline ends. CDR3 nucleotide sequence: TGCGCCAGCAGCCAAGGCGTCCGGACCCAGGACCCCAAAAACATTCAGTACTTC. It is translated as CASSQGVRTQDPKNIQYF.

The rearrangement uses TRBV4-2 and TRBJ2-2, with 10 nucleotides matching TRBD1. There are 15 residues in the CDR3. Losses at the gene ends were 5 bases for V and 6 bases for J; bases not matched to a gene: 6. CDR1 is LGHNA and CDR2 is YNFKEQ in the germline V gene. CDR3: CASSTGTGEAGELFF. Written as DNA, the CDR3 is TGTGCCAGCAGCACCGGGACAGGGGAAGCCGGGGAGCTGTTTTTT.

The chain joins TRBV3-1 to TRBJ2-1; a weak D match, TRBD2 (5 bases). Deletions cut 4 bases from V and 2 bases from J, with 12 bases between. The germline V gene has CDR1 LGHDT and CDR2 YNNKEL (reference sequence). This CDR3 spans 15 amino acids. CDR3 in amino acids: CASSLRRVPYNEQFF. CDR3 sequence (DNA): TGTGCCAGCAGCCTTCGGCGGGTGCCCTACAATGAGCAGTTCTTC.

This clonotype has ten or more counts. This chain links TRBV6-2 or TRBV6-3 with TRBJ1-1, with D maybe TRBD1 (6 bases). The CDR3 is 13 amino acids. The ends were cut back, 2 bases at V and 4 bases at J, with 8 bases in the middle. Germline loops: CDR1 MNHEY, CDR2 SVGEGT. The CDR3 DNA follows: TGTGCCAGCAGTTACAGAGGGGGCACTGAAGCTTTCTTT. Residues: CASSYRGGTEAFF.

The sample holds many counts of this clonotype. This rearrangement joins TRBV5-1 to TRBJ2-2; D not certain. Trimming cost V 1 base and J 2 bases, with 9 bases left between them. The CDR3 length is 15 residues. CDR1 and CDR2 from the germline V gene are SGHRS and YFSETQ. CDR3 DNA sequence: TGCGCCAGCAGCTTGCGGCAGTCAAACACCGGGGAGCTGTTTTTT. As protein: CASSLRQSNTGELFF.

There are many counts of this clonotype. Here the CDR3 reads CSVDRGGENEQFF. CDR3 nucleotide sequence: TGCAGCGTTGACCGGGGGGGGGAGAATGAGCAGTTCTTC. This chain joins TRBV29-1 and TRBJ2-1; 8 bases line up with TRBD2. Germline loops: CDR1 SQVTM, CDR2 ANQGSEA. V dropped 3 bases and J dropped 7; count of bases not matched to a gene: 5. The CDR3 sequence is 13 residues long.

This clonotype has more than one count but fewer than ten. This sequence joins TRBV18 and TRBJ2-3; TRBD1 matches at 7 bases. CDR1 is KGHSH and CDR2 is LQKENI in the germline V gene. The CDR3 loop spans 15 amino acids. The V gene end was trimmed by 5 bases and the J gene end by 4 bases; junction bases not matched to a gene: 9. CDR3 coding DNA: TGTGCCAGCTCAATGGCAGGGGGACCCGCAGATACGCAGTATTTT. Its protein product is CASSMAGGPADTQYF.

In its sample, this clonotype was seen many times. This chain uses TRBV6-5 with TRBJ2-3, with D tentatively TRBD1 (5 bases). Germline V gene sequence: CDR1 MNHEY, CDR2 SVGAGI. The CDR3 is 15 residues long. The ends were cut back, 7 bases at V and 2 bases at J, with 16 bases in the middle. The DNA for the CDR3 is TGTGCCAGCAATGGGCCCGACAGCCACACAGATACGCAGTATTTT. Protein sequence: CASNGPDSHTDTQYF.

This chain joins TRBV10-3 and TRBJ2-3; possible D gene TRBD2, 5 bases. Germline values: CDR1 ENHRY, CDR2 SYGVKD. V lost 6 bases to trimming and J lost 6 bases, with 7 bases between them. This CDR3 is built from 11 residues. CDR3 coding DNA: TGTGCCATCAGCTCGGGGGATACGCAGTATTTT. It codes for CAISSGDTQYF.

V gene TRBV9 combines with J gene TRBJ2-3; no clear D gene. CDR1 and CDR2 from the germline V gene are SGDLS and YYNGEE. Trimming cost V 0 bases and J 1 base, with 3 bases left between them. This CDR3 has 13 residues. The CDR3 DNA follows: TGTGCCAGCAGCGTAGACGGCACAGATACGCAGTATTTT. It yields the protein CASSVDGTDTQYF. Variable domain in full (rest from reference TRBV9 and TRBJ2-3): DSGVTQTPKHLITATGQRVTLRCSPRSGDLSVYWYQQSLDQGLQFLIQYYNGEERAKGNILERFSAQQFPDLHSELNLSSLELGDSALYFCASSVDGTDTQYFGPGTRLTVL.

This clonotype was seen at least ten times. The chain carries TRBV7-2 and TRBJ2-5; 7 bases match TRBD2. After removal of 5 bases from V and 5 bases from J, the junction contained 14 bases not matched to a gene. The CDR3 covers 16 residues. Germline-derived CDR1 and CDR2 are SGHTA and FQGNSA. CDR3 region: CASSPEHGTNVETQYF. The CDR3 region has the DNA TGTGCCAGCAGCCCCGAGCACGGGACTAACGTGGAGACCCAGTACTTC.

This clonotype occurred many times. The chain links TRBV12-3 or TRBV12-4 to TRBJ2-5, with a possible D match to TRBD1 (6 bases). Trimming removed 6 bases at V and 1 base at J, with 15 bases between. The CDR3 has 15 residues. The CDR3 is CASRALTGPQETQYF. The CDR3, as DNA: TGTGCCAGCAGAGCTTTGACAGGTCCCCAAGAGACCCAGTACTTC.

This clonotype has ten or more counts. V gene TRBV12-3 or TRBV12-4 combines with J gene TRBJ2-5; no reliable D call. Trimming stripped 5 bases from V and 5 bases from J, with 18 bases between. The CDR3 runs 15 residues. The CDR3 spells CASSDGFGGPETQYF. CDR3 DNA sequence: TGTGCCAGCAGTGATGGATTTGGCGGTCCGGAGACCCAGTACTTC.